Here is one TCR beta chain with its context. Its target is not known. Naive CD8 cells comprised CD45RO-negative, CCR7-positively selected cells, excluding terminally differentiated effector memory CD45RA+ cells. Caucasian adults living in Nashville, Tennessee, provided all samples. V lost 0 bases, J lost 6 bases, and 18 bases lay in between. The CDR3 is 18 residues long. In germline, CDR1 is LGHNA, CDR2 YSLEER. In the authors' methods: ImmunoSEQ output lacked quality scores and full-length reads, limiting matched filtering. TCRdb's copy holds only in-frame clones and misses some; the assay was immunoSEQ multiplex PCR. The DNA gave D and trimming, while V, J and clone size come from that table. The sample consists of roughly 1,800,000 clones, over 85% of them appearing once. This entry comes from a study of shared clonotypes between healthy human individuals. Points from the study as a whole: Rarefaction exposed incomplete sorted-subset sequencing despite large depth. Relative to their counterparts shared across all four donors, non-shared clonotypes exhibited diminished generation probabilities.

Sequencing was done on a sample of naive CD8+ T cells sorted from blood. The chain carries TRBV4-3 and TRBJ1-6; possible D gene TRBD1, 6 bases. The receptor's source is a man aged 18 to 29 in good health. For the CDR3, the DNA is TGCGCCAGCAGCCAAGACCCTCAGGGGCCAGCTCCTAATTCACCCCTCCACTTT. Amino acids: CASSQDPQGPAPNSPLHF.